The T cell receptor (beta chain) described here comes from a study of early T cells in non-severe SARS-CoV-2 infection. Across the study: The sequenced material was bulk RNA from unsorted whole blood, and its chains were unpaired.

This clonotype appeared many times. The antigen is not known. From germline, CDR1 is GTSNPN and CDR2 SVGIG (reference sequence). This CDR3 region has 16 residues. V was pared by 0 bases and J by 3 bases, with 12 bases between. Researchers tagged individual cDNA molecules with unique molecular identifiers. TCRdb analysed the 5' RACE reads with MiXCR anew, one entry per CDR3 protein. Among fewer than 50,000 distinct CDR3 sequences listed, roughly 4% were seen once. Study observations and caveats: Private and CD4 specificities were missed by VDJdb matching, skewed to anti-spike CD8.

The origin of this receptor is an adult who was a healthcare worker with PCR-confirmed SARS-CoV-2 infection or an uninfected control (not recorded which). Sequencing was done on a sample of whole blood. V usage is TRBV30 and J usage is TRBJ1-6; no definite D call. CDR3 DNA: TGTGCCTGGAGTGTTTTTCATCGGAGCTATAATTCACCCCTCCACTTT. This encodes CAWSVFHRSYNSPLHF.